This entry features one T cell receptor beta chain sequence. Its antigen remains undetermined. Base qualities are not at hand, and no much larger clone is one base apart. As encoded in the germline V gene, CDR1 is MDHEN while CDR2 is SYDVKM. V is shortened by 8 bases, J by 6 bases, and the region joining them spans 13 bases. Including cysteine and phenylalanine, the CDR3 has 12 amino acids. Solely the CDR3 DNA is kept, with 36 bases framed from the first base. Chronic pancreatitis pancreas tissue was obtained from patients undergoing total pancreatectomy with islet autotransplantation (TPIAT). Included chronic pancreatitis patients had no known history of diabetes. For TCRbeta sequencing, genomic DNA was extracted directly from bulk pancreas tissue without sorting T cells. Pancreas tissues were collected consecutively from patients and organ donors at two US centers. This specimen belongs to a study of immune characteristics of hereditary and idiopathic chronic pancreatitis. About the full investigation: Local immune cells and TCRbeta repertoires in the pancreas were profiled in this study for hereditary and idiopathic chronic pancreatitis, with control organ donor pancreases used for comparison. TCRbeta sequencing was performed on a few control pancreases, 7 hereditary chronic pancreatitis pancreases and roughly six idiopathic chronic pancreatitis pancreases. The gDNA-based approach was selected because the approach required minimal in vitro experimental manipulation of T cells infiltrating the pancreas.

The method was the immunoSEQ multiplex PCR assay. From pancreatic genomic DNA, the TCRbeta CDR3 region along with adjacent sequences was amplified and then sequenced. In the source study's methods: Repertoire diversity was assessed as a mean normalized Shannon-Wiener index, and productive clonality and productive rearrangement counts were also measured. The nonparametric Mann-Whitney U test was used to compare repertoire metrics between controls and chronic pancreatitis. A shared clonotype was defined as a CDR3beta sequence with the same amino acid composition and length across subjects. TCRdb obtained this table from immuneACCESS and retained in-frame rearrangements with V and J assigned. These tables miss some clones; where compared with another copy, unresolved V genes account for less than half of the shortfall, and the remainder is unexplained. That table is the source of V, J and clone size, and D and trimming were worked out from the DNA. The sample table contains about 14,000 clones; only one count was recorded for roughly 70% of them. 13% to 15% of the sample is held by the ten biggest clonotypes.

Broad study findings and their caveats: Differences in Vbeta-Jbeta gene family usage, including TRBV10, TRBV19, TRBV23 and TRBV5, were found between hereditary and idiopathic chronic pancreatitis. Chronic pancreatitis caused by alcohol use was excluded from the study. Because patient tissue could be obtained only at the time of TPIAT, differences in disease duration may have affected the immune findings. Compared with controls, both chronic pancreatitis groups had significantly higher TCRbeta repertoire diversity and lower clonality. Among 13 chronic pancreatitis patients, a positive correlation was found between numbers of productive TCR rearrangements and disease severity scores.

The chain uses TRBV28 and TRBJ1-1; too little of a D gene remains to name it. Sequenced: pancreas tissue with hereditary chronic pancreatitis. The clonotype originates from a human donor with chronic pancreatitis. The sequenced DNA is TGTGCCAGCGGGTACGAGAGGGCTGAAGCTTTCTTT. It is translated as CASGYERAEAFF. When the CDR3 is completed using the reference TRBV28 and TRBJ1-1 genes on either side, the full variable domain is DVKVTQSSRYLVKRTGEKVFLECVQDMDHENMFWYRQDPGLGLRLIYFSYDVKMKEKGDIPEGYSVSREKKERFSLILESASTNQTSMYLCASGYERAEAFFGQGTRLTVV.